A selection of T cell receptor beta chains follows, all from one sample in a study of blood T cell repertoires in COVID-19. Profiled with immunoSEQ multiplex PCR; TCRdb holds only in-frame clones, not every one. Of about 480,000 clones listed, about 88% were seen once; the top ten hold about 0.91%. Sequencing used peripheral blood. These receptors were taken from a man younger than 35 with COVID-19, enrolled during active disease. Each CDR3 is given with its conserved first and last residue. The D gene is left open where the match is weak. Clone size is shown for a subset of rows, as once, few, many or a class of expanded clone.

V gene	D gene	clone size	J gene	CDR3 protein	CDR3 DNA
TRBV12-3/TRBV12-4	TRBD1	-	TRBJ2-5	CASSIDREETQYF	TGTGCCAGCAGTATAGACAGGGAAGAGACCCAGTACTTC
TRBV5-4	TRBD1	-	TRBJ2-7	CASSLRTGRTYEQYF	TGTGCCAGCAGCTTGCGGACAGGGAGAACCTACGAGCAGTACTTC
TRBV6-5	TRBD1	-	TRBJ2-1	CASKGDRVPYNEQFF	TGTGCCAGCAAGGGGGACAGGGTCCCCTACAATGAGCAGTTCTTC
TRBV12-3/TRBV12-4	-	once	TRBJ2-3	CASSPSRNTQYF	TGTGCCAGCAGTCCCTCTAGGAATACGCAGTATTTT
TRBV7-8	TRBD2	-	TRBJ2-1	CASSRTSLGEQFF	TGTGCCAGCAGCCGGACTAGTTTAGGTGAGCAGTTCTTC
TRBV27	-	-	TRBJ2-2	CASSLRVTGIGELFF	TGTGCCAGCAGTTTACGAGTGACAGGCATCGGGGAGCTGTTTTTT
TRBV7-9	TRBD2	-	TRBJ2-5	CASSSLLAGGQETQYF	TGTGCCAGCAGCTCCTTACTAGCGGGGGGGCAAGAGACCCAGTACTTC
TRBV7-9	TRBD1	-	TRBJ1-4	CASSLRGHTNEKLFF	TGTGCCAGCAGCTTGAGGGGGCACACTAATGAAAAACTGTTTTTT
TRBV4-2	-	-	TRBJ2-5	CASSQEDRFQTQYF	TGTGCCAGCAGCCAAGAAGACAGGTTCCAGACCCAGTACTTC
TRBV30	-	-	TRBJ1-1	CAWCRQADTEAFF	TGTGCCTGGTGCCGACAGGCTGACACTGAAGCTTTCTTT
TRBV7-9	TRBD2	-	TRBJ2-1	CASSPGTLAGGPSYNEQFF	TGTGCCAGCAGCCCGGGGACACTAGCGGGAGGGCCCTCCTACAATGAGCAGTTCTTC
TRBV5-4	TRBD1	-	TRBJ1-2	CASSLGLVQGNHGYTF	TGTGCCAGCAGCTTAGGGCTGGTACAGGGGAACCATGGCTACACCTTC
TRBV7-8	-	-	TRBJ2-7	CASSLGGVYEQYF	TGTGCCAGCAGCTTAGGGGGCGTGTACGAGCAGTACTTC
TRBV27	-	-	TRBJ1-2	CASSLRGSGYTF	TGTGCCAGCAGCCTGAGAGGGAGTGGCTACACCTTC
TRBV4-2	TRBD1	few	TRBJ2-1	CASSQQDRGYNEQFF	TGTGCCAGCAGCCAACAGGACAGGGGGTACAATGAGCAGTTCTTC
TRBV19	-	-	TRBJ1-3	CASSPQGNTIYF	TGTGCCAGTAGTCCCCAAGGAAACACCATATATTTT
TRBV18	TRBD1	-	TRBJ2-4	CASSLTGALAKNIQYF	TGTGCCAGCTCGCTGACAGGGGCCCTAGCCAAAAACATTCAGTACTTC
TRBV12-3/TRBV12-4	-	-	TRBJ1-1	CASRLRDTEAFF	TGTGCCAGCAGGCTCCGCGACACTGAAGCTTTCTTT
TRBV19	TRBD2	-	TRBJ2-3	CASSVRGSTDTQYF	TGTGCCAGTAGCGTGCGGGGGAGCACAGATACGCAGTATTTT
TRBV19	-	-	TRBJ2-7	CASSIAGGGMGLSYEQYF	TGTGCCAGTAGTATCGCAGGTGGCGGGATGGGCCTCTCCTACGAGCAGTACTTC
TRBV7-9	TRBD1	-	TRBJ1-4	CASATGNSNEKLFF	TGTGCCAGCGCGACAGGGAATAGTAATGAAAAACTGTTTTTT
TRBV7-8	-	-	TRBJ2-7	CASSHGRGSLEQYF	TGTGCCAGCAGCCATGGCAGGGGTTCGCTCGAGCAGTACTTC
TRBV3-1/TRBV3-2	TRBD2	-	TRBJ2-5	CASSLIAGGLETQYF	TGTGCCAGCAGCCTTATAGCGGGAGGGCTTGAGACCCAGTACTTC
TRBV24-1	-	few	TRBJ2-7	CATSSGGQYEQYF	TGTGCCACAAGCTCTGGCGGTCAATACGAGCAGTACTTC
TRBV7-8	-	-	TRBJ1-4	CASSLRGKATNEKLFF	TGTGCCAGCAGCTTAAGGGGAAAAGCAACTAATGAAAAACTGTTTTTT
TRBV24-1	-	-	TRBJ2-2	CATSDLGGDTGELFF	TGTGCCACCAGTGATTTAGGGGGGGACACCGGGGAGCTGTTTTTT
TRBV6-5	TRBD2	-	TRBJ2-2	CASSRLAGGPGELFF	TGTGCCAGCAGCCGACTAGCGGGGGGGCCCGGGGAGCTGTTTTTT
TRBV11-2	TRBD2	-	TRBJ2-3	CASRFGTSGDTQYF	TGTGCCAGCAGATTCGGGACTAGCGGGGATACGCAGTATTTT
TRBV28	TRBD1	-	TRBJ2-1	CASSIGGQGYNEQFF	TGTGCCAGCAGTATAGGGGGACAGGGTTACAATGAGCAGTTCTTC
TRBV11-2	-	-	TRBJ2-6	CASSAYPNDYSGANVLTF	TGTGCCAGCAGCGCCTACCCCAATGACTACTCTGGGGCCAACGTCCTGACTTTC
TRBV5-3	TRBD2	-	TRBJ2-7	CARELAGGLAGGSTDEQYF	TGTGCCAGAGAGCTGGCCGGGGGACTAGCGGGAGGGTCCACCGACGAGCAGTACTTC